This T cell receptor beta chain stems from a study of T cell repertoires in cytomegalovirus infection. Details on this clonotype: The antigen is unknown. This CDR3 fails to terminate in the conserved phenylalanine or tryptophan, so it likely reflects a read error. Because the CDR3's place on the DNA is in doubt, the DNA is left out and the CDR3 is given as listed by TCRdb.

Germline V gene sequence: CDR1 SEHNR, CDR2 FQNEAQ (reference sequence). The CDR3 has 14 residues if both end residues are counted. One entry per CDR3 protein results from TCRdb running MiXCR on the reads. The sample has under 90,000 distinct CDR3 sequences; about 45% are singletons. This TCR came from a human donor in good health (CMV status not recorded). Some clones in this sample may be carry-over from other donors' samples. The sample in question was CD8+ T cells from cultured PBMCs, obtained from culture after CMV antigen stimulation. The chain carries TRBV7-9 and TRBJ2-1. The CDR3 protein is CASSGSVSADEPFV.